Presented here are 20 T cell receptor beta chains from one specimen sequenced in a study of multiple sclerosis patients with progressive multifocal leukoencephalopathy. Time point reported: before natalizumab initiation. Libraries were prepared by immunoSEQ multiplex PCR; TCRdb keeps only in-frame clonotypes and omits some of them. The table has some 30,000 clones, around nine tenths seen once; the top ten hold approximately 1.5%. The sample taken for sequencing was PBMCs. All receptors derive from a human donor with multiple sclerosis.

This rearrangement joins TRBV28 to TRBJ2-1; D tentatively reads TRBD1 or TRBD2 (5 bases each). This CDR3 comprises 18 residues. V was cut by 4 bases and J by 11 bases, with 30 bases left in between. Per germline, CDR1 MDHEN and CDR2 SYDVKM. CDR3 nucleotides: TGTGCCAGCAGTTCCCGGCTAGTAGGGACGGCCGACTACATGAAGCAGTTCTTC. This gives the protein CASSSRLVGTADYMKQFF.

The chain uses TRBV6-6 and TRBJ2-3, with 9 nucleotides matching TRBD2. This CDR3 contains 16 residues. The V and J ends lost 6 bases and 0 bases, in that order; junction bases with no gene match: 7. The V gene's germline CDR1 is MNHNY and CDR2 SVGAGI (reference sequence). In DNA, the CDR3 is TGTGCCAGCAGCCGCTCCCTAGCGGGGAGCACAGATACGCAGTATTTT. Its translation: CASSRSLAGSTDTQYF.

This clone was detected a few times. This sequence joins TRBV19 and TRBJ2-1, with a possible D match to TRBD2 (6 bases). With 3 bases removed from V and 5 bases from J, the gap between germline ends came to 8 bases. Germline lookup yields CDR1 LNHDA and CDR2 SQIVND (reference sequence). The CDR3 contains 13 residues. The CDR3 loop reads CASSIPGDNEQFF. CDR3 DNA: TGTGCCAGTAGTATTCCGGGGGACAATGAGCAGTTCTTC. Together with reference TRBV19 and TRBJ2-1, the CDR3 gives the full variable domain: DGGITQSPKYLFRKEGQNVTLSCEQNLNHDAMYWYRQDPGQGLRLIYYSQIVNDFQKGDIAEGYSVSREKKESFPLTVTSAQKNPTAFYLCASSIPGDNEQFFGPGTRLTVL.

This rearrangement joins TRBV5-6 to TRBJ2-1; 9 nucleotides match TRBD2. CDR1 and CDR2 (germline): SGHDT, YYEEEE. The V segment lost 4 bases and the J segment 7 bases; nucleotides outside the gene matches: 9. This CDR3 has 15 amino acids. CDR3 region: CASSPTAAGGNEQFF. The CDR3 nucleotides are TGTGCCAGCAGCCCGACAGCGGCGGGAGGGAATGAGCAGTTCTTC. Combining the CDR3 with reference TRBV5-6 and TRBJ2-1 gives the whole variable domain DAGVTQSPTHLIKTRGQQVTLRCSPKSGHDTVSWYQQALGQGPQFIFQYYEEEERQRGNFPDRFSGHQFPNYSSELNVNALLLGDSALYLCASSPTAAGGNEQFFGPGTRLTVL.

The rearrangement links TRBV5-5 to TRBJ1-2; 9 bases fit TRBD1. V shed 1 base, J shed 5 bases, and the junction held 15 bases outside the gene matches. This CDR3 has 18 amino acids. The V gene's germline CDR1 is SGHKS and CDR2 YYEKEE (reference sequence). The CDR3 reads CASSLLSLAGTGIYGYTF. The CDR3, as DNA: TGTGCCAGCAGCTTGTTATCCCTAGCCGGGACAGGGATTTATGGCTACACCTTC. The variable domain in full, with the rest retrieved from reference TRBV5-5 and TRBJ1-2, is DAGVTQSPTHLIKTRGQQVTLRCSPISGHKSVSWYQQVLGQGPQFIFQYYEKEERGRGNFPDRFSARQFPNYSSELNVNALLLGDSALYLCASSLLSLAGTGIYGYTFGSGTRLTVV.

This rearrangement joins TRBV9 to TRBJ2-4, with no clear D. The CDR3 runs to 12 residues. Germline lookup yields CDR1 SGDLS and CDR2 YYNGEE. The germline V and J ends were trimmed by 2 bases and 5 bases, with 5 bases remaining between them. DNA for the CDR3: TGTGCCAGCAGCGTCACGGAAAACATTCAGTACTTC. Its translation: CASSVTENIQYF.

The chain uses TRBV5-1 and TRBJ2-1, with 10 bases aligning to TRBD2. Trimming took 4 bases from V and 2 from J; bases not matched to a gene: 9. Looked up from germline, CDR1 is SGHRS and CDR2 is YFSETQ. There are 17 residues in the CDR3. The CDR3 reads CASSPPGLAAPYNEQFF. DNA of the CDR3: TGCGCCAGCAGCCCTCCTGGACTAGCGGCCCCCTACAATGAGCAGTTCTTC.

The J gene is TRBJ2-2, the V gene TRBV30; D remains unclear. The CDR3 has 12 amino acids. Germline V gene sequence: CDR1 GTSNPN, CDR2 SVGIG (reference sequence). V gave up 3 bases and J gave up 6 bases, with 8 bases separating them. CDR3 sequence (DNA): TGTGCCTGGAGCATAGCCCCCGGGGAGCTGTTTTTT. It yields the protein CAWSIAPGELFF. Full variable domain (rest looked up from reference TRBV30 and TRBJ2-2): SQTIHQWPATLVQPVGSPLSLECTVEGTSNPNLYWYRQAAGRGLQLLFYSVGIGQISSEVPQNLSASRPQDRQFILSSKKLLLSDSGFYLCAWSIAPGELFFGEGSRLTVL.

The chain recombines TRBV5-8 with TRBJ2-7; perhaps TRBD2 as D (6 bases). V lost 4 bases to trimming and J lost 6 bases, with 11 bases between them. The CDR3 is 12 amino acids. Germline CDR1 reads SGHTS; CDR2 reads YDEGEE. CDR3 amino acids: CASSRGRIEQYF. In nucleotides, the CDR3 is TGTGCCAGCAGCCGGGGGAGGATCGAGCAGTACTTC.

The chain couples TRBV6-5 to TRBJ2-1; 10 positions agree with TRBD2. After removal of 7 bases from V and 10 bases from J, the junction contained 13 bases not matched to a gene. Germline V gives CDR1 MNHEY, CDR2 SVGAGI. The length of the CDR3 is 15 residues. The CDR3 spells CASKGASGSFGEQFF. Written as DNA, the CDR3 is TGTGCCAGCAAAGGAGCTAGCGGGAGTTTCGGGGAGCAGTTCTTC.

This sequence joins TRBV15 and TRBJ2-3; no firm D call. The CDR3 spans 11 residues. V was clipped by 8 bases and J by 4 bases, with 7 bases between them. Looked up from germline, CDR1 is LNHNV and CDR2 is YYDKDF (reference sequence). The CDR3 DNA reads TGTGCCACCGGTCCGCCAGATACGCAGTATTTT. Residues: CATGPPDTQYF.

This clone was counted between two and nine times. The V and J genes are TRBV2 and TRBJ2-1, with a possible D match to TRBD2 (5 bases). The germline V gene has CDR1 SNHLY and CDR2 FYNNEI. The CDR3 is 13 residues long. Trimming stripped 8 bases from V and 2 bases from J, with 10 bases between. DNA of the CDR3: TGTGCCAGCGCTATGGGAGCCTACAATGAGCAGTTCTTC. This encodes CASAMGAYNEQFF.

V gene TRBV2 combines with J gene TRBJ2-1; no clear D. Germline CDR1 reads SNHLY; CDR2 reads FYNNEI. This CDR3 spans 12 amino acids. Trimming took off 7 bases at V and 10 bases at J, with 14 bases between the two ends. The CDR3: CASKRIGEEQFF. DNA of the CDR3: TGTGCCAGCAAGAGGATCGGAGAAGAGCAGTTCTTC.

The chain is built from TRBV5-6 and TRBJ1-3; no clear D. Germline V CDR1 and CDR2: SGHDT, YYEEEE. V dropped 7 bases and J dropped 4 bases, with 12 bases sitting between them. The length of the CDR3 is 13 residues. The CDR3 spells CASLQGNGNTIYF. DNA for the CDR3: TGTGCCAGCTTGCAAGGGAACGGAAACACCATATATTTT. Looking up the rest from reference TRBV5-6 and TRBJ1-3 gives the full variable domain: DAGVTQSPTHLIKTRGQQVTLRCSPKSGHDTVSWYQQALGQGPQFIFQYYEEEERQRGNFPDRFSGHQFPNYSSELNVNALLLGDSALYLCASLQGNGNTIYFGEGSWLTVV.

The chain couples TRBV2 to TRBJ1-2; D is possibly TRBD1 (5 bases). This CDR3 contains 14 residues. From germline, CDR1 is SNHLY and CDR2 FYNNEI. V was pared by 4 bases and J by 2 bases, with 11 bases between. CDR3 DNA: TGTGCCAGCAGTGTCTCAGGGATCAACTATGGCTACACCTTC. It is translated as CASSVSGINYGYTF.

The chain links TRBV14 to TRBJ2-7; no clear D. From germline, CDR1 is SGHDN and CDR2 FVKESK. The CDR3 consists of 14 residues. Trimming pared 4 bases from V and 5 bases from J, leaving 15 bases between. The CDR3 reads CASSLGLSRHEQYF. The CDR3 DNA reads TGTGCCAGCAGCCTTGGCTTGTCCCGCCACGAGCAGTACTTC.

This clone was counted between two and nine times. This chain links TRBV27 with TRBJ2-7; 8 bases match TRBD1. Germline V gene data show CDR1 as MNHEY and CDR2 as SMNVEV (reference sequence). The V and J ends lost 2 bases and 5 bases, in that order; junction bases with no gene match: 11. The length of the CDR3 is 16 residues. The CDR3 loop reads CASSLTGGANWHEQYF. Here the CDR3 DNA reads TGTGCCAGCAGTTTAACAGGGGGAGCTAACTGGCACGAGCAGTACTTC.

The chain combines TRBV28 with TRBJ1-5; weak D call: TRBD1 (6 bases). The CDR3 extends over 14 amino acids. CDR1 and CDR2 (germline): MDHEN, SYDVKM. Trimming removed 6 bases from V and 6 bases from J, with 15 bases in between. CDR3 protein: CASSLDRKRQPQHF. The CDR3 bases are TGTGCCAGCAGCCTGGACAGAAAGCGTCAGCCCCAGCATTTT.

The chain employs TRBV6-5 and TRBJ2-2; D ambiguous. Germline loops: CDR1 MNHEY, CDR2 SVGAGI. V lost 5 bases, J lost 4 bases, and 8 bases lay in between. The CDR3 sequence is 13 residues long. The CDR3 nucleotides are TGTGCCAGCAGTGAAAAAGGCACCGGGGAGCTGTTTTTT. It encodes CASSEKGTGELFF.

The chain uses TRBV7-9 and TRBJ2-3; the match to TRBD2 covers 7 bases. Germline CDR1 reads SEHNR; CDR2 reads FQNEAQ (reference sequence). The CDR3 length is 16 residues. V was pared by 5 bases and J by 6 bases, with 14 bases of the junction left unmatched. The CDR3 region has the DNA TGTGCCAGCAGCCCAGCGAGGGGCGGGAGTCTTGATACGCAGTATTTT. Its protein product is CASSPARGGSLDTQYF.